Below, 20 T cell receptor beta chains from the same sample are listed, as sequenced in a study of tumor and adjacent non-tumor tissue in lung cancer. This sample's RNA came from whole unsorted tissue. TCRbeta libraries were built with three rounds of nested PCR, modified from ARM-PCR. MiXCR was run by TCRdb on the multiplex PCR reads, yielding one entry per CDR3 protein. The sample lists over 130,000 distinct CDR3 sequences, approximately 72% occurring once. The sequencing input was lung tumor tissue. The receptors were gathered from a man aged 60 to 69 with small cell lung cancer.

This clonotype was detected ten times or more. The rearrangement joins TRBV20-1 to TRBJ1-1; D perhaps matches TRBD1 (5 bases). Germline V gene lookup returns CDR1 DFQATT and CDR2 SNEGSKA (reference sequence). The V end was cut by 2 bases, the J end by 6 bases, with 10 bases between. The CDR3 is 12 amino acids. CDR3 nucleotides: TGCAGTGCTAGACAGGGAACTTCTGAAGCTTTCTTT. It yields the protein CSARQGTSEAFF.

This clonotype was recorded only once. A much more abundant neighbour one base away suggests this may be a read error. The CDR3 sequence is CANSYSRGSYEQYF. CDR3 DNA sequence: TGTGCCAACAGTTACTCGAGGGGTTCCTACGAGCAGTACTTC. The genes are TRBV6-2 or TRBV6-3 and TRBJ2-7, with D perhaps assigned TRBD1 or TRBD2 (5 bases each). This CDR3 is built from 14 residues. CDR1 is MNHEY, CDR2 SVGEGT, per germline.

CDR3 loop: CSVATSGNLSRNEQFF. DNA for the CDR3: TGCAGTGTGGCGACTAGCGGGAATCTTAGTAGGAATGAGCAGTTCTTC. The chain recombines TRBV20-1 with TRBJ2-1; 11 bases are a match to TRBD2. The trim removed 7 bases at V and 7 bases at J, leaving 15 bases unmatched. CDR1 and CDR2 (germline): DFQATT, SNEGSKA (reference sequence). This CDR3 is 16 amino acids long.

In the case of this clonotype: Sequence at one end of the junction differs from germline and may be a read error. The chain links TRBV5-6 to TRBJ2-5; the match to TRBD2 covers 8 bases. The CDR3 length is 16 residues. Germline V gene lookup returns CDR1 SGHDT and CDR2 YYEEEE. The CDR3 DNA follows: TGTGCCAGCAGCTCCCCCGTTGGTAGCGGGATAGAGGCCCAGTACTTC. Translation: CASSSPVGSGIEAQYF. The full variable domain, in which reference TRBV5-6 and TRBJ2-5 provide the parts outside the CDR3, is DAGVTQSPTHLIKTRGQQVTLRCSPKSGHDTVSWYQQALGQGPQFIFQYYEEEERQRGNFPDRFSGHQFPNYSSELNVNALLLGDSALYLCASSSPVGSGIEAQYFGPGTRLLVL.

To note about this clonotype: Compared with germline, one end of the junction differs, possibly owing to a read error. This chain links TRBV20-1 with TRBJ2-2; D possibly matches TRBD1 or TRBD2 (7 bases each). The germline CDR1 and CDR2 sequences are DFQATT and SNEGSKA (reference sequence). CDR3 length: 13 amino acids. CDR3 coding DNA: TGCAGTGCATATGTAGGGGGCAGCGGGGAGCAGTTTTTT. Translated: CSAYVGGSGEQFF.

This clonotype was counted between two and nine times. The V call is TRBV5-6, the J call TRBJ2-7, with a possible D match to TRBD1 (6 bases). This CDR3 is built from 14 residues. V was trimmed by 1 base and J by 2 bases, leaving 10 bases between them. CDR1 and CDR2 (germline): SGHDT, YYEEEE. CDR3 DNA sequence: TGTGCCAGCAGCTTGACAGGGATGACCTACGAGCAGTACTTC. Protein: CASSLTGMTYEQYF.

About this clonotype itself: A read error may be the cause here, since a much bigger clone is one base away. The CDR3 loop is CASSRSVSYNEQFF. The CDR3 region has the DNA TGTGCCAGCAGCCGTTCAGTCTCCTACAATGAGCAGTTCTTC. The J gene is TRBJ2-1, the V gene TRBV27, with no clear D. Germline V lookup: CDR1 MNHEY, CDR2 SMNVEV (reference sequence). This CDR3 is built from 14 residues. Trimming removed 6 bases from V and 0 bases from J, with 9 bases in between.

To note about this clonotype: A read error may produce the germline difference seen at one junction end. The chain employs TRBV4-1 and TRBJ2-2, with D unclear. CDR1 is MGHRA and CDR2 is YSYEKL in the germline V gene. The length of the CDR3 is 14 residues. CDR3 DNA sequence: TGCGCCAACAGCCAATACTGGGGCACCGGGGAGCTGTTTTTT. Translation gives CANSQYWGTGELFF.

This clonotype was seen once. A clone one base away is much larger, so this may be a read error. The J gene is TRBJ1-2, the V gene TRBV6-1, with D uncertain. CDR1 and CDR2 from the germline V gene are MNHNS and SASEGT. The CDR3 covers 15 residues. V shed 9 bases and J shed 4 bases, with 21 bases lying between them. The CDR3 reads CARRQTQSSGYGYTF. The CDR3 region has the DNA TGTGCCAGGAGGCAGACCCAATCCAGCGGCTATGGCTACACCTTC.

Details on this clonotype: At one end the junction does not follow the germline gene, possibly because of a read error. V gene TRBV6-5 combines with J gene TRBJ2-2; D is perhaps TRBD2 (6 bases). Germline CDR1 MNHEY, CDR2 SVGAGI. This CDR3 contains 18 residues. CDR3: CASSYSILTGGRTGELVF. In DNA form, the CDR3 reads TGTGCCAGCAGTTACTCGATACTAACAGGAGGGAGGACCGGGGAGCTGGTTTTT.

V usage is TRBV5-1 and J usage is TRBJ1-2; 8 nucleotides align to TRBD1. Trimming removed 3 bases from V and 7 bases from J; junction bases left unmatched: 5. The CDR3 covers 13 residues. Germline V gene sequence: CDR1 SGHRS, CDR2 YFSETQ. The CDR3 bases are TGCGCCAGCAGCTGGGGACAGGACTCTGGCTACACCTTC. Translation: CASSWGQDSGYTF.

This chain uses TRBV5-4 with TRBJ2-1; 10 bases fit TRBD2. The CDR3 is 15 amino acids. Germline lookup yields CDR1 SGHNT and CDR2 YYREEE (reference sequence). Trimming at V came to 0 bases and at J to 7 bases, leaving 4 bases not matched to a gene. The CDR3 DNA reads as TGTGCCAGCAGCTTGGTAGCGGGAGGCGAGAATGAGCAGTTCTTC. This gives the protein CASSLVAGGENEQFF.

The chain joins TRBV20-1 to TRBJ1-1, with D uncertain. V was cut by 6 bases and J by 5 bases, with 19 bases left in between. CDR1 is DFQATT and CDR2 is SNEGSKA in the germline V gene (reference sequence). This CDR3 is built from 14 residues. CDR3 in amino acids: CSAKQTAMETEAFF. The CDR3 DNA reads as TGCAGTGCGAAGCAGACCGCGATGGAGACTGAAGCTTTCTTT.

Comment on this clonotype: Given a much more abundant clone one base away, this may be a read error. J is TRBJ2-1 and V is TRBV5-1, with 9 bases lining up with TRBD2. V lost 3 bases to trimming and J lost 7 bases; unmatched junction nucleotides: 8. The CDR3 loop spans 15 amino acids. CDR1 SGHRS and CDR2 YFSETQ come from the germline V gene. The CDR3 sequence is CASSSISGSLNEQFF. Here the CDR3 DNA reads TGCGCCAGCAGCTCGATTAGCGGGAGTTTAAATGAGCAGTTCTTC.

Remarks on this clonotype: The junction differs from germline at one of its ends, possibly a read error. The chain links TRBV28 to TRBJ2-7, with unresolved D. This CDR3 is 13 amino acids long. CDR1 is MDHEN, CDR2 SYDVKM, per germline. DNA of the CDR3: TGTGCCAGCAGTTTCCCGAGCCCCTACGATCAGTACTTC. It codes for CASSFPSPYDQYF.

With respect to this clonotype: The junction does not match germline at one end; this may be a read error. The CDR3 loop is CASSPQVSYNKQFF. The CDR3 DNA sequence: TGTGCCAGCAGTCCACAGGTGTCCTACAATAAGCAGTTCTTC. The chain couples TRBV6-5 to TRBJ2-1, with D perhaps matching TRBD1 (5 bases). The CDR3 is 14 residues long. The germline V gene encodes CDR1 MNHEY and CDR2 SVGAGI.

The genes are TRBV6-1 and TRBJ1-1; 9 bases line up with TRBD1. J gave up 1 base and V 6 bases, and 6 bases lay outside the gene matches. This CDR3 contains 15 residues. CDR1 is MNHNS, CDR2 SASEGT, per germline. The CDR3 loop reads CASRTWTGANTEAFF. The DNA of the CDR3 is TGTGCCAGCAGGACCTGGACAGGGGCGAACACTGAAGCTTTCTTT.

This clonotype came up many times. For the CDR3, the DNA is TGTGCCAGCAGCTTGGAAGGCAGGGGAGCAGATACGCAGTATTTT. It is translated as CASSLEGRGADTQYF. The chain recombines TRBV5-4 with TRBJ2-3; D might be TRBD1 (6 bases). In germline, CDR1 is SGHNT, CDR2 YYREEE (reference sequence). V was shortened by 0 bases and J by 4 bases, with 12 bases between the two germline ends. The CDR3 extends over 15 amino acids. Supplemented by reference TRBV5-4 and TRBJ2-3, the full variable domain reads ETGVTQSPTHLIKTRGQQVTLRCSSQSGHNTVSWYQQALGQGPQFIFQYYREEENGRGNFPPRFSGLQFPNYSSELNVNALELDDSALYLCASSLEGRGADTQYFGPGTRLTVL.

The table lists this clonotype with many counts. The rearrangement joins TRBV12-3 or TRBV12-4 to TRBJ2-1; TRBD1 might be the D (6 bases). V lost 1 base and J lost 9, with 10 bases in between. The CDR3 loop spans 13 amino acids. CDR3 loop: CASSLGGRGEQFF. The CDR3 DNA reads as TGTGCCAGCAGTTTAGGGGGGCGCGGTGAGCAGTTCTTC.

The chain recombines TRBV6-2 or TRBV6-3 with TRBJ2-3; D unresolved. The CDR3 covers 14 residues. CDR1 and CDR2 from the germline V gene are MNHEY and SVGEGT. Trimming removed 10 bases from V and 6 bases from J, with 20 bases in between. In nucleotides, the CDR3 is TGTGCCACCACTTTGAACACTGTCAGGGATACGCAGTATTTT. The encoded protein is CATTLNTVRDTQYF.